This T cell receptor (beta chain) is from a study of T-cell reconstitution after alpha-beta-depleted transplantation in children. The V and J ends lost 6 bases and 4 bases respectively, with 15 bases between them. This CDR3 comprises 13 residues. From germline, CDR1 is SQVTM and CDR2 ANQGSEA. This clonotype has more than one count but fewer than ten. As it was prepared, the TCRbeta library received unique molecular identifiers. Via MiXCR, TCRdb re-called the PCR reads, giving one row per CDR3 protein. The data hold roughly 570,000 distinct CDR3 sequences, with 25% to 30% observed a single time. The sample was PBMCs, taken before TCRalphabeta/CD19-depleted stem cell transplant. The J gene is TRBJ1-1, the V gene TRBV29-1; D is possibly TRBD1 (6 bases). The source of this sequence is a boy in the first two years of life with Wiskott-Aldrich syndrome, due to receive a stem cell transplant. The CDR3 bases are TGCAGCGTCACAGGGAAGGAGGGCACTGAAGCTTTCTTT. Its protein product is CSVTGKEGTEAFF.